This TCR beta chain was observed in a study of technical replicates of blood from a handful of donors. This clone was detected a few times. CDR1 is GTSNPN, CDR2 SVGIG, per germline (reference sequence). The CDR3 is made up of 13 amino acids. The J segment lost 5 bases and the V segment lost 2 bases, leaving 4 bases of the junction unmatched. Sequencing used immunoSEQ multiplex PCR; TCRdb keeps in-frame clones, though not all of them. The sample holds tens of thousands of clones; about 82% are singletons and the top ten take 5% to 6%. The receptor comes from a human donor in good health. Some clones in this sample may be carry-over from other donors' samples. The sample was PBMCs. This chain uses TRBV30 with TRBJ1-1; 8 positions agree with TRBD1. Here the CDR3 reads CAWSPNRGTEAFF. The CDR3 region has the DNA TGTGCCTGGAGTCCAAACAGGGGGACTGAAGCTTTCTTT.